The present T cell receptor beta chain was sequenced within a study of cytomegalovirus exposure and HLA in healthy donors. General study results and limits: Reported findings show TCR beta sequences accurately forecast HLA-A and HLA-B alleles in most subjects.

V dropped 0 bases and J dropped 5 bases, with 8 bases sitting between them. CDR3 length equals 13 residues. The V gene's germline CDR1 is GTSNPN and CDR2 SVGIG (reference sequence). Regarding this clone: Its antigen remains unknown.

PCR was performed using 60 Vbeta and 13 Jbeta primers. The assay was immunoSEQ multiplex PCR, and TCRdb's table has in-frame clones only and misses some. The sample lists over 100,000 clones; around 70% were seen once. This rearrangement joins TRBV30 to TRBJ1-5, with D unresolved. The sequence was obtained from a woman aged 70-85 years in good health and CMV-seropositive. Material: PBMCs. The CDR3 sequence: CAWSVQPDQPQHF. The CDR3 DNA reads TGTGCCTGGAGTGTACAGCCGGATCAGCCCCAGCATTTT.